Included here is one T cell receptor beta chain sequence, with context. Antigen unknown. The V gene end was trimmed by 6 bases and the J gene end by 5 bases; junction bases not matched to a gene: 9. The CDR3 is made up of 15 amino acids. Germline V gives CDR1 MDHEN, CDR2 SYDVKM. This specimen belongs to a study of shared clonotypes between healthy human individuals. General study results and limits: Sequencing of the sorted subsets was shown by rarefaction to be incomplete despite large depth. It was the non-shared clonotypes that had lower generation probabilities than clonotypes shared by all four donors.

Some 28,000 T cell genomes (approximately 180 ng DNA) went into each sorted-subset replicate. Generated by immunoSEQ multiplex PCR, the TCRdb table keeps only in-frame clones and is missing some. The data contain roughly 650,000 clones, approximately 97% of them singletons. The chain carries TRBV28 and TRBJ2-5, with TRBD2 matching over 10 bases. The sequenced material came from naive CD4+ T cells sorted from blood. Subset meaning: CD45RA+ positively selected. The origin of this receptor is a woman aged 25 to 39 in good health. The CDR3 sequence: CASSLASGSWETQYF. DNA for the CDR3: TGTGCCAGCAGCCTGGCTAGCGGGAGCTGGGAGACCCAGTACTTC.